This T cell receptor beta chain stems from a study of OX40 agonist ivuxolimab in advanced cancers. Study-level background: The diagnoses of dose-escalation patients were hepatocellular carcinoma, melanoma, renal cell or head and neck cancer.

TCRdb's table, derived via immunoSEQ multiplex PCR, lists solely in-frame clones and lacks some. The sample has approximately 89,000 clones; around 88% are singletons. This clone was detected once. Its antigen is undetermined. Study-wide findings and caveats: The 0.1-3.0 mg/kg partial responders had among the lowest clonal expansion. More expanded clones were found, on average, in CD8+ than in CD4+ T cells.

Deletions cut 2 bases from V and 1 base from J, with 11 bases between. Germline CDR1 is SGHDT and CDR2 is YYEEEE. This CDR3 has 15 amino acids. This sample comprised CD4+ or CD8+ T cells sorted from blood, obtained in a trial of the OX40 agonist ivuxolimab. This TCR came from an adult with an advanced solid tumor such as melanoma, head and neck, liver or kidney cancer. This sequence joins TRBV5-6 and TRBJ2-3; perhaps D is TRBD1 or TRBD2 (5 bases each). The CDR3 DNA reads TGTGCCAGCAGCTTATGGGACCAGGGCACAGATACGCAGTATTTT. The encoded protein is CASSLWDQGTDTQYF.